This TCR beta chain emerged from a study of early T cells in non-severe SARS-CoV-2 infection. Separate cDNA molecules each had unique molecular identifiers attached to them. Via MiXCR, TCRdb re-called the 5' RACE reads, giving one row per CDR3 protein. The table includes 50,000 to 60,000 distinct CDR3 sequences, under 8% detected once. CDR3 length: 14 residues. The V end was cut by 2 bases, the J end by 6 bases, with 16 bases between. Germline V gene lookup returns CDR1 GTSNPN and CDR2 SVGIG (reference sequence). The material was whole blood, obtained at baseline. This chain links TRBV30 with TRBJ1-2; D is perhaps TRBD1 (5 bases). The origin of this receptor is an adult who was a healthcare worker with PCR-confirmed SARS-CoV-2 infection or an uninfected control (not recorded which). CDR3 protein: CAWSRRSGRDGYTF. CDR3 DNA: TGTGCCTGGAGTAGACGGTCAGGGAGAGATGGCTACACCTTC.